These 20 T cell receptor beta chains share one sample of origin, sequenced in a study of identical twins' blood T cells. Using its own MiXCR run on the 5' RACE reads, TCRdb lists one record per CDR3 protein. Among 400,000 or so distinct CDR3 sequences, over 25% were seen once, and the ten largest hold more than 5.5%. Sequencing used PBMCs. These receptors were obtained from a woman between 18 and 49 years old in good health.

V and J are TRBV14 and TRBJ1-2; possible D gene TRBD1, 6 bases. Trimming took off 4 bases at V and 7 bases at J, with 10 bases between the two ends. Looked up from germline, CDR1 is SGHDN and CDR2 is FVKESK. This CDR3 has 12 amino acids. The CDR3 sequence: CASSLDRTGYTF. CDR3 in DNA: TGTGCCAGCAGCCTCGACAGGACTGGCTACACCTTC.

This chain links TRBV5-1 with TRBJ1-1, with 11 positions matching TRBD1. Germline V gene sequence: CDR1 SGHRS, CDR2 YFSETQ. The CDR3 spans 15 residues. V shed 2 bases, J shed 7 bases, and the junction held 7 bases outside the gene matches. In DNA, the CDR3 is TGCGCCAGCAGCTTCACCGGGACAGGGGGTGATGAAGCTTTCTTT. Translation gives CASSFTGTGGDEAFF.

This clonotype has a single count. Its ends do not fully match the called genes, so a read error is possible. The chain combines TRBV20-1 with TRBJ2-7, with 7 bases identical to TRBD1. The CDR3 spans 12 residues. Germline-derived CDR1 and CDR2 are DFQATT and SNEGSKA (reference sequence). For the CDR3, the DNA is TGCAGCGCTAGGGGACAGTCCTACGAGCAGTACTTC. This encodes CSARGQSYEQYF.

This clonotype was picked up a small number of times. V and J are TRBV2 and TRBJ2-5; D is unclear. Per the germline V gene, CDR1 is SNHLY and CDR2 is FYNNEI. With 0 bases removed from V and 5 bases from J, the gap between germline ends came to 4 bases. The CDR3 spans 12 residues. This CDR3 is CASSEAPETQYF. In DNA form, the CDR3 reads TGTGCCAGCAGTGAAGCGCCGGAGACCCAGTACTTC.

This clonotype showed up just a few times. The rearrangement uses TRBV9 and TRBJ2-1; TRBD2 might be the D (5 bases). The CDR3 totals 15 residues. Germline V CDR1 and CDR2: SGDLS, YYNGEE. V lost 0 bases, J lost 7 bases, and 14 bases lay in between. The CDR3 sequence is CASSVDGGVWNEQFF. DNA for the CDR3: TGTGCCAGCAGCGTAGATGGAGGTGTATGGAATGAGCAGTTCTTC.

This clonotype was seen just once. The chain recombines TRBV7-2 with TRBJ2-4; TRBD2 is a possible D gene (6 bases). The V and J ends lost 1 base and 4 bases respectively, with 14 bases between them. The CDR3 is 16 residues long. Germline V gene data show CDR1 as SGHTA and CDR2 as FQGNSA. CDR3 region: CASSLVGGPAKNIQYF. CDR3 coding DNA: TGTGCCAGCAGCTTAGTAGGAGGGCCCGCTAAAAACATTCAGTACTTC.

The chain carries TRBV5-1 and TRBJ2-2; D is perhaps TRBD2 (6 bases). Looked up from germline, CDR1 is SGHRS and CDR2 is YFSETQ. V was trimmed by 4 bases and J by 4 bases, leaving 11 bases between them. The CDR3 has 14 amino acids. The CDR3 DNA follows: TGCGCCAGCAGCCTCAGGGACTTCACCGGGGAGCTGTTTTTT. This codes for CASSLRDFTGELFF.

A single count supports this clonotype. This chain joins TRBV7-2 and TRBJ1-4; D is ambiguous. Germline-derived CDR1 and CDR2 are SGHTA and FQGNSA. The CDR3 has 12 amino acids. V was cut by 0 bases and J by 9 bases, with 5 bases left in between. As DNA, the CDR3 is TGTGCCAGCAGCTTAGCGGGGAAAAAACTGTTTTTT. Its translation is CASSLAGKKLFF. The variable domain in full, with the rest retrieved from reference TRBV7-2 and TRBJ1-4, is GAGVSQSPSNKVTEKGKDVELRCDPISGHTALYWYRQSLGQGLEFLIYFQGNSAPDKSGLPSDRFSAERTGGSVSTLTIQRTQQEDSAVYLCASSLAGKKLFFGSGTQLSVL.

This chain links TRBV5-6 with TRBJ2-1, with TRBD2 identical over 13 bases. The CDR3 covers 16 residues. After removal of 3 bases from V and 4 bases from J, the junction contained 4 bases not matched to a gene. CDR1 and CDR2 from the germline V gene are SGHDT and YYEEEE. The CDR3 coding sequence is TGTGCCAGCAGCTGGGGACTAGCGGGATCATACAATGAGCAGTTCTTC. It specifies CASSWGLAGSYNEQFF.

This rearrangement joins TRBV20-1 to TRBJ2-3; perhaps D is TRBD1 or TRBD2 (6 bases each). V was cut by 6 bases and J by 4 bases, with 11 bases left in between. Per the germline V gene, CDR1 is DFQATT and CDR2 is SNEGSKA (reference sequence). There are 12 residues in the CDR3. The chain's CDR3 is CSAERGADTQYF. The CDR3 DNA sequence: TGCAGTGCGGAGAGGGGGGCAGATACGCAGTATTTT.

This clonotype was observed many times. The CDR3, as DNA: TGTGCCAGCAGCCAAATGTCCTATGGCTACACCTTC. Amino acids: CASSQMSYGYTF. The chain has TRBV3-1 and TRBJ1-2; D is unclear. Germline lookup yields CDR1 LGHDT and CDR2 YNNKEL (reference sequence). CDR3 length: 12 residues. The germline V and J ends were trimmed by 2 bases and 4 bases, with 5 bases remaining between them.

This clonotype was seen ten or more times. The gene calls are TRBV12-3 or TRBV12-4 and TRBJ1-4, with unresolved D. The CDR3 is 13 amino acids. Trimming stripped 4 bases from V and 4 bases from J, with 7 bases between. The CDR3: CASSYVHNEKLFF. CDR3 DNA: TGTGCCAGCAGTTATGTCCATAATGAAAAACTGTTTTTT.

This clonotype turned up a few times. This chain connects TRBV3-1 to TRBJ2-1, with 10 nucleotides matching TRBD2. In germline, CDR1 is LGHDT, CDR2 YNNKEL (reference sequence). The V segment lost 3 bases and the J segment 5 bases; nucleotides outside the gene matches: 4. This CDR3 spans 15 amino acids. CDR3 sequence: CASSHALAGDNEQFF. CDR3 nucleotides: TGTGCCAGCAGCCACGCCCTAGCGGGAGACAATGAGCAGTTCTTC.

This rearrangement joins TRBV20-1 to TRBJ1-2, with D possibly being TRBD1 (5 bases). The CDR3 loop spans 14 amino acids. Germline-derived CDR1 and CDR2 are DFQATT and SNEGSKA (reference sequence). V lost 3 bases to trimming and J lost 5 bases, with 16 bases between them. In DNA, the CDR3 is TGCAGTGCTAGGGATGGGACGGGGCCTTATGGCTACACCTTC. Protein sequence: CSARDGTGPYGYTF.

This clonotype was counted many times. This rearrangement joins TRBV5-5 to TRBJ1-3; D remains ambiguous. V lost 4 bases and J 7 bases, leaving 18 bases between the germline ends. This CDR3 spans 15 amino acids. The germline CDR1 and CDR2 sequences are SGHKS and YYEKEE (reference sequence). CDR3 in DNA: TGTGCCAGCAGCCCGGGTGTGGTACTGAGGAACACCATATATTTT. Its protein is CASSPGVVLRNTIYF.

This clonotype has just a few counts. The chain uses TRBV7-2 and TRBJ1-2, with a possible D match to TRBD1 (6 bases). V lost 5 bases, J lost 9 bases, and 22 bases lay in between. The CDR3 sequence is 15 residues long. CDR1 and CDR2 from the germline V gene are SGHTA and FQGNSA. The CDR3 sequence is CASSPDPGQLLRYTF. CDR3 DNA sequence: TGTGCCAGCAGCCCAGATCCAGGACAGCTTTTACGCTACACCTTC.

This clonotype has more than one count but fewer than ten. The V and J genes are TRBV3-1 and TRBJ2-1; 11 bases match TRBD1. This CDR3 has 16 residues. V dropped 5 bases and J dropped 7; count of bases not matched to a gene: 10. Germline V gives CDR1 LGHDT, CDR2 YNNKEL (reference sequence). CDR3 residues: CASSYVPGQGVNEQFF. CDR3 in DNA: TGTGCCAGCAGCTACGTCCCGGGACAGGGGGTTAATGAGCAGTTCTTC.

This chain connects TRBV12-3 or TRBV12-4 to TRBJ2-7; D unresolved. V was trimmed by 2 bases and J by 0 bases, leaving 8 bases between them. This CDR3 has 14 amino acids. CDR3 in amino acids: CASSLSVDSYEQYF. The CDR3 DNA is TGTGCCAGCAGTTTAAGCGTGGACTCCTACGAGCAGTACTTC.

V gene TRBV18 combines with J gene TRBJ1-3, with D tentatively TRBD1 (6 bases). Trimming cost V 6 bases and J 6 bases, with 21 bases left between them. In germline, CDR1 is KGHSH, CDR2 LQKENI. The CDR3 covers 16 residues. CDR3 bases: TGTGCCAGCTCGCGTACTGGGGGCGCATCATCAAACACCATATATTTT. It translates to CASSRTGGASSNTIYF.

As concerns this clonotype: Being one base from a much bigger clone, this may be a read error. V and J are TRBV20-1 and TRBJ2-2, with D unresolved. CDR1 DFQATT and CDR2 SNEGSKA come from the germline V gene (reference sequence). This CDR3 has 12 residues. CDR3 nucleotide sequence: TGCAGTGCTAGTGGTTCAGGAGAGGAGCCGTTTTTT. Protein: CSASGSGEEPFF.